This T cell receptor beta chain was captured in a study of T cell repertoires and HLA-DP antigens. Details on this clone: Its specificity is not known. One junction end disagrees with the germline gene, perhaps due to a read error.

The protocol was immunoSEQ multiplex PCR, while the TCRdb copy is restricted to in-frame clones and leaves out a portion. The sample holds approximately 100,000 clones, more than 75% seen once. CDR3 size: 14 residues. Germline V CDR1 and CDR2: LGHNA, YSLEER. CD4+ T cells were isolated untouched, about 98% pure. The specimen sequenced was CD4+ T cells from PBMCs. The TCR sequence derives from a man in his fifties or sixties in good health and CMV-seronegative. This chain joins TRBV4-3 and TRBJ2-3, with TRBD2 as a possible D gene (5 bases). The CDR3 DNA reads TGCGCCAGCAGCCAAGATGCGGGCACAGATACGCGGTATTTT. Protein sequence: CASSQDAGTDTRYF.